This T cell receptor (beta chain) was sequenced for a study of technical replicates of blood from several donors. The CDR3 extends over 13 amino acids. The germline gives CDR1 MNHEY, CDR2 SMNVEV (reference sequence). V dropped 2 bases and J dropped 2 bases, with 6 bases sitting between them. Sequenced by immunoSEQ multiplex PCR; TCRdb stores in-frame clones only, minus some. This table holds some 87,000 clones, nearly 95% found once. The source material was T cells isolated from PBMCs. The receptor comes from a human donor in good health. The chain couples TRBV27 to TRBJ2-5; no reliable D call. CDR3 coding DNA: TGTGCCAGCAGTTTAATAGAACAAGAGACCCAGTACTTC. It is translated as CASSLIEQETQYF.